This T cell receptor beta chain was identified in a study of T cell responses to AZD1222 COVID-19 vaccine. Study outcomes and limitations: Among the donors, most were white British and more were female, and clonal diversity was possibly underestimated. Among spike-specific TCRs, nearly half reportedly target unmutated variant regions. Just a handful of AZD1222 recipients were seropositive at baseline.

On this clone itself: What it binds is unknown.

The CDR3 consists of 15 residues. Germline assignment: CDR1 KGHDR and CDR2 SFDVKD. V lost 1 base, J lost 7 bases, and 6 bases stayed unmatched. The data were produced by immunoSEQ multiplex PCR, yet TCRdb's version contains in-frame clones alone and is incomplete. The sample has around 110,000 clones, roughly 92% seen once. Here the sequenced sample was peripheral blood, taken 28 days after the second AZD1222 dose. The sequence derives from an adult who received the AZD1222 COVID-19 vaccine. The gene calls are TRBV24-1 and TRBJ2-1, with 7 bases that match TRBD2. CDR3 region: CATSDFTQGGNEQFF. In DNA, the CDR3 is TGTGCCACCAGTGATTTTACTCAGGGAGGGAATGAGCAGTTCTTC.